These T cell receptor beta chains were read from a single sample in a study of PD-1 blockade in classical Hodgkin lymphoma. Sequencing used immunoSEQ multiplex PCR; TCRdb keeps in-frame clones, though not all of them. The sample yields approximately 19,000 clones, under 80% seen once. Sample: peripheral blood mononuclear cells (PBMCs), taken before the fourth cycle of nivolumab. These receptors all stem from a human donor with classical Hodgkin lymphoma. Each CDR3 is given with its conserved first and last residue. The D gene is left open where the match is weak. Size is omitted from some rows. Given values are once, few, many or a class for expanded clones.

v_gene	abundance	d_gene	j_gene	CDR3nt	CDR3aa
TRBV7-9	NA	TRBD1	TRBJ2-3	TGTGCCAGCAGCGAACAGGGGATGACTAGCACAGATACGCAGTATTTT	CASSEQGMTSTDTQYF
TRBV18	NA	NA	TRBJ2-3	TGTGCCAGCTCACCACAACGGGGTAGCACAGATACGCAGTATTTT	CASSPQRGSTDTQYF
TRBV18	NA	NA	TRBJ1-1	TGTGCCAGCTCACCAACAACGAACCCGGAAGCTTTCTTT	CASSPTTNPEAFF
TRBV4-3	NA	NA	TRBJ1-4	TGCGCCAGCAGCCAAGATGGGAACGGTGAAAAACTGTTTTTT	CASSQDGNGEKLFF
TRBV6-5	once	TRBD1	TRBJ2-4	TGTGCCAGCAGTTTGGGACAGGGTAGCAGCATTCAGTACTTC	CASSLGQGSSIQYF
TRBV15	NA	NA	TRBJ2-1	TGTGCCACCAGCAGAGAAACGGGTAGTGGGAATGAGCAGTTCTTC	CATSRETGSGNEQFF
TRBV19	NA	NA	TRBJ1-2	TGTGCCAGTAGTCGGGGGGGGACATCGAACTATGGCTACACCTTC	CASSRGGTSNYGYTF
TRBV5-4	NA	TRBD1	TRBJ2-1	TGTGCCAGCAGCCCTACAGGGGTGGGCTACAATGAGCAGTTCTTC	CASSPTGVGYNEQFF
TRBV5-8	NA	NA	TRBJ2-7	TGTGCCAGCAGCCTTTCAATTATCCCCCTCTACGAGCAGTACTTC	CASSLSIIPLYEQYF
TRBV4-3	few	TRBD2	TRBJ2-7	TGCGCCAGCAGCCCGGCCGGTGGAGCGGGATCCGAGCAGTACTTC	CASSPAGGAGSEQYF
TRBV4-3	NA	NA	TRBJ2-6	TGCGCCAGCAGCCAAGATAACTCTGGGGCCAACGTCCTGACTTTC	CASSQDNSGANVLTF
TRBV7-2	NA	NA	TRBJ1-5	TGTGCCAGCAGCTTAGGTGCGGGTCCCCAGCATTTT	CASSLGAGPQHF
TRBV28	NA	NA	TRBJ1-5	TGTGCCAGCAAGGGGCCCATGACAGGCAATCAGCCCCAGCATTTT	CASKGPMTGNQPQHF
TRBV19	few	NA	TRBJ1-2	TGTGCCAGTAGTTTTTCGGGAGGCTATGGCTACACCTTC	CASSFSGGYGYTF
TRBV7-2	few	TRBD1	TRBJ2-7	TGTGCCAGCAGCTTACGACAGGGGGCGTCCTACGAGCAGTACTTC	CASSLRQGASYEQYF
TRBV28	once	TRBD1	TRBJ1-6	TGTGCCAGCAGACGATCCGGGACAGGGGGTTCACCCCTCCACTTT	CASRRSGTGGSPLHF
TRBV7-2	NA	NA	TRBJ1-2	TGTGCCAGCAGCTCACGCGAGGGTGGTGGCTACACCTTC	CASSSREGGGYTF
TRBV30	NA	NA	TRBJ1-5	TGTGCCTGGAAGCCCCTCTATAGCAATCAGCCCCAGCATTTT	CAWKPLYSNQPQHF
TRBV5-5	NA	NA	TRBJ2-1	TGTGCCAGCAGCTTGAACGGAGACAATGAGCAGTTCTTC	CASSLNGDNEQFF
TRBV28	NA	NA	TRBJ1-4	TGTGCCAGCAGTCCGATCGGACAGCTAAACCCTGAAAAACTGTTTTTT	CASSPIGQLNPEKLFF
TRBV19	NA	TRBD2	TRBJ2-3	TGTGCCAGTAGTATCCGATCCCCTCCAGCGGGGGGCACAGATACGCAGTATTTT	CASSIRSPPAGGTDTQYF
TRBV4-3	few	TRBD1	TRBJ1-4	TGCGCCAGCAGCCACGGAATACCAGGGGGAGTTGAAAAACTGTTTTTT	CASSHGIPGGVEKLFF
TRBV28	NA	TRBD1	TRBJ2-1	TGTGCCAGCAGTTCGCCCAGACAGGGGAGCTCCTACAATGAGCAGTTCTTC	CASSSPRQGSSYNEQFF
TRBV4-3	NA	TRBD1	TRBJ2-1	TGCGCCAGCAGCCTCAGTCCCGGGACAGGGAGGGGGGATGAGCAGTTCTTC	CASSLSPGTGRGDEQFF
TRBV5-4	NA	TRBD2	TRBJ2-5	TGTGCCAGCAGCCCCGGGGGGGGAGGAGGAGGGTACCAAGAGACCCAGTACTTC	CASSPGGGGGGYQETQYF
TRBV11-2	once	NA	TRBJ2-3	TGTGCCAGCAGCCCCGTTCTTCGGCTTACCACAGATACGCAGTATTTT	CASSPVLRLTTDTQYF
TRBV7-9	NA	NA	TRBJ1-3	TGTGCCAGCAGCTTAGGACTTCTCTCTGGAAACACCATATATTTT	CASSLGLLSGNTIYF
TRBV6-1	once	NA	TRBJ1-1	TGTGCCAGCAGTAGACAGGAGTCAAACACTGAAGCTTTCTTT	CASSRQESNTEAFF
TRBV4-1	NA	NA	TRBJ2-7	TGCGCCAGCAGCCAAGATTTTCCGAAAGGATCTCCCATCTTC	CASSQDFPKGSPIF
TRBV19	NA	NA	TRBJ2-1	TGTGCCAGTAGTAGGAGGCAGGGGGGCTACAATGAGCAGTTCTTC	CASSRRQGGYNEQFF
TRBV4-3	NA	TRBD1	TRBJ1-4	TGCGCCAGCGGCGGGACAGTTAATGAAAAACTGTTTTTT	CASGGTVNEKLFF
TRBV9	NA	NA	TRBJ1-6	TGTGCCAGCAGCGATTCAGGAATGCGGTCACCCCTCCACTTT	CASSDSGMRSPLHF
TRBV19	few	NA	TRBJ2-7	TGTGCCAGTAGTCTCTCGGGAAAAAGAGTGATGAGCTCCTACGAGCAGTACTTC	CASSLSGKRVMSSYEQYF
TRBV19	NA	NA	TRBJ1-4	TGTGCCAGTAGTATGGAAGCTTCCCTTGGAACTAATGAAAAACTGTTTTTT	CASSMEASLGTNEKLFF
TRBV10-3	NA	NA	TRBJ2-4	TGTGCCATCAGTGAAGTGTTGAAGCTAGCCAAAAACATTCAGTACTTC	CAISEVLKLAKNIQYF
TRBV9	few	NA	TRBJ2-3	TGTGCCAGCAGCGTAGCTACGGGGCTACCTGATACGCAGTATTTT	CASSVATGLPDTQYF
TRBV9	NA	NA	TRBJ2-2	TGTGCCAGCAGCGTATTGGGGACTCCAAACACCGGGGAGCTGTTTTTT	CASSVLGTPNTGELFF
TRBV5-1	few	TRBD2	TRBJ2-3	TGCGCCAGCAGCCGCGGACTAGCGGGGGGGCAGGATACGCAGTATTTT	CASSRGLAGGQDTQYF
TRBV4-3	once	NA	TRBJ2-7	TGCGCCAGCAGCCAAGGTCGTTGGGAAGAGCAGTACTTC	CASSQGRWEEQYF
TRBV6-5	NA	NA	TRBJ1-1	TGTGCCAGCAGTTACTCGGGCAGGAACACTGAAGCTTTCTTT	CASSYSGRNTEAFF